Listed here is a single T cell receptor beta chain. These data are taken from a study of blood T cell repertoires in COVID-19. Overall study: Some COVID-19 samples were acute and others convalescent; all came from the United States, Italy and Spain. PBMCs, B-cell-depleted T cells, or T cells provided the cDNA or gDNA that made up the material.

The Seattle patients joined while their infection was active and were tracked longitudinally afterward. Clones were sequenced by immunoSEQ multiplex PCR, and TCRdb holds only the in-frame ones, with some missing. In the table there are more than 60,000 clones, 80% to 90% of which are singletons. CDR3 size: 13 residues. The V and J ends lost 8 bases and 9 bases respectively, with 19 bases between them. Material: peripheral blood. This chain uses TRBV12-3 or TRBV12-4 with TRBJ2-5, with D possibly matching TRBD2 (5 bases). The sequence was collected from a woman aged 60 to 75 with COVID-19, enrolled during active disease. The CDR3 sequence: CASSSLDLRAQYF. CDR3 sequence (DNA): TGTGCCAGCTCATCACTAGATCTTCGGGCCCAGTACTTC.